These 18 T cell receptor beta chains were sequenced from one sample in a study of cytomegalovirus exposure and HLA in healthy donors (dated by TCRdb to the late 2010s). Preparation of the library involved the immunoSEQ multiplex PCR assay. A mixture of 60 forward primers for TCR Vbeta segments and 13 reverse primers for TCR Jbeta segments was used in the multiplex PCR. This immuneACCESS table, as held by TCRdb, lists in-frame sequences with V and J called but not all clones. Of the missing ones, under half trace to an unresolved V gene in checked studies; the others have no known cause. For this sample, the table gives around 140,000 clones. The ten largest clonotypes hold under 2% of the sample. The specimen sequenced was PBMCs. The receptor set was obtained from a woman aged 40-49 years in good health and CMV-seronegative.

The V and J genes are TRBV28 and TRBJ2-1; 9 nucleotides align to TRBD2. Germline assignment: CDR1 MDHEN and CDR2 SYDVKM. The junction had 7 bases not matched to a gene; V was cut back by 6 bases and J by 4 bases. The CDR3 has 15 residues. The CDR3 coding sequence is TGTGCCAGCAGCCCCGGGACTAGCAGGTACAATGAGCAGTTCTTC. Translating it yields CASSPGTSRYNEQFF.

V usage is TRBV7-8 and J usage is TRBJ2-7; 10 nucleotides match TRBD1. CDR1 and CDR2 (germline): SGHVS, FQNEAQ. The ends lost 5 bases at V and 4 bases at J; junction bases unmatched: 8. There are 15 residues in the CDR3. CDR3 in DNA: TGTGCCAGCAGCATGACGACAGGGGGCGCGTACGAGCAGTACGTC. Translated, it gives CASSMTTGGAYEQYV.

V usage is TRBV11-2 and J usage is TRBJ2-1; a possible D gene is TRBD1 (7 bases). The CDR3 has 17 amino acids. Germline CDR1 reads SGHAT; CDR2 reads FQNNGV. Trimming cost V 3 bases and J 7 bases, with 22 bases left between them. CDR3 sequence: CASSFLRGDPLTNEQFF. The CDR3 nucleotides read TGTGCCAGCAGCTTCCTCAGGGGGGACCCCTTGACAAATGAGCAGTTCTTC.

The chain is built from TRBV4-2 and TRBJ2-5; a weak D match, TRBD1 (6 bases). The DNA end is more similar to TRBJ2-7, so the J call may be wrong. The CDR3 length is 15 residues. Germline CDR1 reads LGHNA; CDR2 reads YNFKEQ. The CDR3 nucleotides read TGTGCCAGCAGCCGGGGGCTGCTTGGGGGCTACGAGCAGTACTTC. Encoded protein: CASSRGLLGGYEQYF.

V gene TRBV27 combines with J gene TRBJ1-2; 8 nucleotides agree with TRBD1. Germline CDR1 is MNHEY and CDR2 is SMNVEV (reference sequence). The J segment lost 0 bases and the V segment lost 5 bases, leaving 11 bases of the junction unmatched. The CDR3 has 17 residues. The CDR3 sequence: CASSDFPGQGANYGYTF. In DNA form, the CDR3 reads TGTGCCAGCAGTGATTTCCCTGGACAGGGAGCTAACTATGGCTACACCTTC.

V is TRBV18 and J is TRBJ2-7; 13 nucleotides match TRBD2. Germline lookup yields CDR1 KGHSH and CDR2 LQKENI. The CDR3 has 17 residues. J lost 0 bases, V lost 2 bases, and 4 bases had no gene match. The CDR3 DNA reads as TGTGCCAGCTCACCAATGACTAGCGGGGGGCACTCCTACGAGCAGTACGTC. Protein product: CASSPMTSGGHSYEQYV.

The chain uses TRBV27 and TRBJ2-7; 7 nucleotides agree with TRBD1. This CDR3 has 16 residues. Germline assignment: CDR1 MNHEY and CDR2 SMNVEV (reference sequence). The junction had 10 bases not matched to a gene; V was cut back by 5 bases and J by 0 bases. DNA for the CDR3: TGTGCCAGCAGTAGGTCGACAGGGATATTCTCCTACGAGCAGTACTTC. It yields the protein CASSRSTGIFSYEQYF.

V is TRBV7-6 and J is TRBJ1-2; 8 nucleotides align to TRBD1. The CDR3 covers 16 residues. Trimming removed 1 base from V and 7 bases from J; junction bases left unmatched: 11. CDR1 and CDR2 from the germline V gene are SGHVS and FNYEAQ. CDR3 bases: TGTGCCAGCAGCTTAGGGCTACCGGGACAGGTCACTGGCTACACCTTC. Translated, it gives CASSLGLPGQVTGYTF.

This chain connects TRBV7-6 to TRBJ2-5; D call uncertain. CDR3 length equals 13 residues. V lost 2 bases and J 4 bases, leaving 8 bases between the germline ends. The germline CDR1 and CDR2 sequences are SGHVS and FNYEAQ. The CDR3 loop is CASSLSGPETQYF. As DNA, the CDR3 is TGTGCCAGCAGCTTATCTGGGCCAGAGACCCAGTACTTC.

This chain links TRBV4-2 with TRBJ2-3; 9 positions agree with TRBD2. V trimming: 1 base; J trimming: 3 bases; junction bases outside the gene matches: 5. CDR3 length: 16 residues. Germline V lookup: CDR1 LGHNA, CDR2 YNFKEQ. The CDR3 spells CASSQAAGGHTDTQYF. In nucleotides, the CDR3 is TGTGCCAGCAGCCAAGCGGCGGGGGGGCATACAGATACGCAGTATTTT.

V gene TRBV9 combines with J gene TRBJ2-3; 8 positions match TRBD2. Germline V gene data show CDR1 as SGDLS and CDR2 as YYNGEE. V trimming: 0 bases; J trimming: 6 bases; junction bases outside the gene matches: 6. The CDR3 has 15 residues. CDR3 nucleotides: TGTGCCAGCAGCGTAGAAAGCGGGGGCGGGGATACGCAGTATTTT. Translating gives CASSVESGGGDTQYF.

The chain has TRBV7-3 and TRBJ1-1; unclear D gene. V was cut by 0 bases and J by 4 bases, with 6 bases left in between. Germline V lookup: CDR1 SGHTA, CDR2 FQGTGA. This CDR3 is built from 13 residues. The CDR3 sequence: CASSLTGVTEAFF. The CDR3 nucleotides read TGTGCCAGCAGCTTAACCGGGGTCACTGAAGCTTTCTTT. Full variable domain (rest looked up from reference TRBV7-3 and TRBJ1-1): GAGVSQTPSNKVTEKGKYVELRCDPISGHTALYWYRQSLGQGPEFLIYFQGTGAADDSGLPNDRFFAVRPEGSVSTLKIQRTERGDSAVYLCASSLTGVTEAFFGQGTRLTVV.

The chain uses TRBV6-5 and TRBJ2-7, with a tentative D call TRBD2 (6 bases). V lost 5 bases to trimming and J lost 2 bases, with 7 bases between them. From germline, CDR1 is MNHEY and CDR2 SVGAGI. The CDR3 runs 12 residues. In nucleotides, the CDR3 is TGTGCCAGCAGTGCGGGGCCCTACGAGCAGTACGTC. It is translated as CASSAGPYEQYV.

CDR3 sequence: CASRGGGYTF. The CDR3 DNA reads as TGTGCCAGCAGAGGGGGTGGCTACACCTTC. This chain joins TRBV6-1 and TRBJ1-2; perhaps TRBD1 as D (6 bases). The CDR3 runs to 10 residues. CDR1 and CDR2 from the germline V gene are MNHNS and SASEGT. V was clipped by 6 bases and J by 7 bases, with 6 bases between them.

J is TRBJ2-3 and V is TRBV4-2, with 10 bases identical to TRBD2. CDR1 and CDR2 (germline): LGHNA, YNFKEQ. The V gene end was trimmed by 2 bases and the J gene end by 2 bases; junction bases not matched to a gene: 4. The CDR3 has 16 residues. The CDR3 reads CASSQFTSGNTDTQYF. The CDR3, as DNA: TGTGCCAGCAGCCAATTTACTAGCGGGAACACAGATACGCAGTATTTT.

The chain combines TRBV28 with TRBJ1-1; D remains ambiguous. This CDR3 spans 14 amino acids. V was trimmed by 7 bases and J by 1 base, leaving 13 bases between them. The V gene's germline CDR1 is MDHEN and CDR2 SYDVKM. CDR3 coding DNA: TGTGCCAGCATCCCCTGGCAGGAGAACACTGAAGCTTTCTTT. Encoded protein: CASIPWQENTEAFF. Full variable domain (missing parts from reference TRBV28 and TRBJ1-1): DVKVTQSSRYLVKRTGEKVFLECVQDMDHENMFWYRQDPGLGLRLIYFSYDVKMKEKGDIPEGYSVSREKKERFSLILESASTNQTSMYLCASIPWQENTEAFFGQGTRLTVV.

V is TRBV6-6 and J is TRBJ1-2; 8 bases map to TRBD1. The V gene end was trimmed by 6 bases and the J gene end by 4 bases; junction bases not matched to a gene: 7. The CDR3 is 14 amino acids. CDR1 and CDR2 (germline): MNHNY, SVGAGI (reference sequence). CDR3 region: CASRQQGEGYGYTF. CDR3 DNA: TGTGCCAGCAGACAACAGGGGGAGGGCTATGGCTACACCTTC.

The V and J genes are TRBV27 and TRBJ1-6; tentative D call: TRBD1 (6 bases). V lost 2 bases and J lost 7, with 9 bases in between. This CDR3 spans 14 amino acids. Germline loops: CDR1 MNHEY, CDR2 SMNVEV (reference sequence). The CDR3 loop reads CASSLAGVNSPLHF. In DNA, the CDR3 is TGTGCCAGCAGTTTAGCAGGGGTGAATTCACCCCTCCACTTT.